One and the same sample provided the 21 T cell receptor beta chains below, sequenced in a study of regulatory T cells in long-lasting Graves disease. This sample's time point: newly diagnosed GD, antithyroid drugs for less than 3 months. RNA extracted from PBMCs served as the sequencing template. iRepertoire HTBI primers and Arm-PCR of CDR3 regions built TCR beta libraries. MiXCR, applied by TCRdb to the multiplex PCR reads, yields one record per CDR3 protein. The repertoire includes 350,000 to 500,000 distinct CDR3 sequences, roughly 15% of them detected once, and around 10% sits in the top ten. This sample also belongs to another study, concerning T cells in Graves' hyperthyroidism and ophthalmopathy.

The starting material was peripheral blood mononuclear cells (PBMCs), obtained at new diagnosis, from a patient treated with antithyroid drugs. These receptors all come from a woman under 40 with Graves disease.

This clonotype occurred many times. This chain uses TRBV28 with TRBJ2-7, with 9 bases fitting TRBD1. J was trimmed by 3 bases and V by 5 bases; bases with no gene match: 5. CDR1 is MDHEN, CDR2 SYDVKM, per germline. The CDR3 length is 14 residues. In DNA form, the CDR3 reads TGTGCCAGCAGTCCCCGGACAGGGGACTACGAGCAGTACTTC. This encodes CASSPRTGDYEQYF.

Concerning this clonotype: A much larger clone differs from this one at a single base, so this may be a read error. The chain carries TRBV3-1 and TRBJ2-2, with a possible D match to TRBD1 (6 bases). CDR1 LGHDT and CDR2 YNNKEL come from the germline V gene (reference sequence). The CDR3 length is 15 residues. DNA for the CDR3: TGTGCCAGCAGCCGCCCTGGGGGCGGTGTCGGGGAGCCGTTTTTT. This codes for CASSRPGGGVGEPFF.

This clonotype was observed at least ten times. The genes are TRBV20-1 and TRBJ2-7, with a tentative D call TRBD2 (5 bases). The CDR3 consists of 16 residues. V shed 3 bases and J shed 2 bases, with 20 bases lying between them. Germline CDR1 reads DFQATT; CDR2 reads SNEGSKA (reference sequence). CDR3 protein: CSASPLLRVPPYEQYF. DNA of the CDR3: TGCAGTGCTAGCCCCCTCTTGCGGGTTCCCCCCTACGAGCAGTACTTC.

This clonotype has a count of ten or more. The chain carries TRBV20-1 and TRBJ1-5; D gene unclear. The V end was cut by 6 bases, the J end by 5 bases, with 17 bases between. Germline-derived CDR1 and CDR2 are DFQATT and SNEGSKA (reference sequence). This CDR3 has 14 amino acids. CDR3: CSAYSTAFHQPQHF. CDR3 bases: TGCAGTGCCTACTCGACTGCTTTCCATCAGCCCCAGCATTTT.

In regard to this clonotype: A clone one base away is much larger, so this may be a read error. In DNA, the CDR3 is TGTGCCAGCAGCCAAGAATTCCGGTTAGCGGGAGGAACGAATGAGCAGTTCTTC. Translating it yields CASSQEFRLAGGTNEQFF. The rearrangement links TRBV3-1 to TRBJ2-1; TRBD2 aligns across 10 bases. The CDR3 length is 18 residues. V was clipped by 0 bases and J by 7 bases; unmatched bases: 12. The germline gives CDR1 LGHDT, CDR2 YNNKEL (reference sequence).

The sample holds many counts of this clonotype. This chain links TRBV27 with TRBJ2-3, with 7 bases matching TRBD2. The germline CDR1 and CDR2 sequences are MNHEY and SMNVEV (reference sequence). CDR3 length equals 20 residues. V lost 2 bases, J lost 0 bases, and 17 bases stayed unmatched. CDR3 DNA: TGTGCCAGCAGTTTACTCCGCGGACTAGAACTCCCACGCAGCACAGATACGCAGTATTTT. This sequence encodes CASSLLRGLELPRSTDTQYF.

This clonotype has ten or more counts. The CDR3 coding sequence is TGTGCCAGCAGTGTCCAGCCATCTCGCGGAAGCTCCTACAATGAGCAGTTCTTC. Encoded protein: CASSVQPSRGSSYNEQFF. The chain combines TRBV2 with TRBJ2-1, with D unresolved. Trimming removed 4 bases from V and 0 bases from J, with 19 bases in between. The CDR3 consists of 18 residues. The germline V gene has CDR1 SNHLY and CDR2 FYNNEI.

In this sample, this clonotype turned up many times. V is TRBV7-8 and J is TRBJ2-7; D not resolved. Trimming pared 4 bases from V and 4 bases from J, leaving 17 bases between. In germline, CDR1 is SGHVS, CDR2 FQNEAQ. There are 15 residues in the CDR3. The CDR3 DNA follows: TGTGCCAGCAGCTCCTTCCTCGTGGCAGCTTACGAGCAGTACTTC. Amino acid sequence: CASSSFLVAAYEQYF.

This clonotype showed up just once. This may come from a read error, since a much larger clone is one base off. The rearrangement links TRBV20-1 to TRBJ2-1; D is ambiguous. The germline V gene encodes CDR1 DFQATT and CDR2 SNEGSKA (reference sequence). The CDR3 spans 12 residues. The CDR3 here is CSASDANNEHFF. DNA of the CDR3: TGCAGTGCTTCGGACGCGAACAATGAGCACTTCTTC.

This clonotype was seen repeatedly, ten times or more. In DNA form, the CDR3 reads TGTGCCAGCAGCTCACGGCCGGGACAGAGAGAGACCCAGTACTTC. Translation: CASSSRPGQRETQYF. V is TRBV7-9 and J is TRBJ2-5, with 7 bases aligning to TRBD1. This CDR3 contains 15 residues. Germline V gene lookup returns CDR1 SEHNR and CDR2 FQNEAQ (reference sequence). The trim removed 4 bases at V and 4 bases at J, leaving 9 bases unmatched.

In its sample, this clonotype was seen a few times. This chain joins TRBV19 and TRBJ2-2; D not resolved. Trimming cost V 2 bases and J 0 bases, with 7 bases left between them. The CDR3 is made up of 15 amino acids. Germline V gene data show CDR1 as LNHDA and CDR2 as SQIVND (reference sequence). CDR3 in DNA: TGTGCCAGTAGTATAAAAATCGCGAACACCGGGGAGCTGTTTTTT. This gives the protein CASSIKIANTGELFF.

In this sample, this clonotype turned up a few times. J is TRBJ2-3 and V is TRBV14; no definite D call. Germline V gene data show CDR1 as SGHDN and CDR2 as FVKESK. The CDR3 sequence is 14 residues long. The germline V and J ends were trimmed by 2 bases and 1 base, with 7 bases remaining between them. The CDR3 region has the DNA TGTGCCAGCAGCCAATCACATGGCACAGATACGCAGTATTTT. The encoded protein is CASSQSHGTDTQYF.

V and J are TRBV12-5 and TRBJ2-3, with TRBD2 identical over 13 bases. The junction had 4 bases not matched to a gene; V was cut back by 9 bases and J by 4 bases. The CDR3 has 14 amino acids. CDR1 and CDR2 from the germline V gene are LGHNT and FRNRAP. In nucleotides, the CDR3 is TGTGCTAGCGGGACTAGCGGGACGGCAGATACGCAGTATTTT. Translation gives CASGTSGTADTQYF.

This clonotype was counted many times. V gene TRBV5-4 combines with J gene TRBJ2-5; the D gene is possibly TRBD2 (6 bases). The CDR3 loop spans 12 amino acids. V lost 10 bases and J 5 bases, leaving 15 bases between the germline ends. The germline CDR1 and CDR2 sequences are SGHNT and YYREEE (reference sequence). The DNA of the CDR3 is TGTGCCTACGGAGGGTCCGGCGAGACCCAGTACTTC. Its translation is CAYGGSGETQYF.

There are many counts of this clonotype. The chain joins TRBV30 to TRBJ2-3, with 7 bases lining up with TRBD2. This CDR3 contains 16 residues. Trimming removed 3 bases from V and 5 bases from J; junction bases left unmatched: 14. Germline-derived CDR1 and CDR2 are GTSNPN and SVGIG (reference sequence). CDR3 residues: CAWSLAGAGVGDTQYF. As DNA, the CDR3 is TGTGCCTGGAGCCTGGCTGGCGCGGGAGTAGGAGATACGCAGTATTTT. Based on the CDR3 plus reference TRBV30 and TRBJ2-3, the full variable domain is SQTIHQWPATLVQPVGSPLSLECTVEGTSNPNLYWYRQAAGRGLQLLFYSVGIGQISSEVPQNLSASRPQDRQFILSSKKLLLSDSGFYLCAWSLAGAGVGDTQYFGPGTRLTVL.

In this sample, this clonotype turned up once. This chain connects TRBV7-2 to TRBJ2-5, with 10 positions matching TRBD1. Looked up from germline, CDR1 is SGHTA and CDR2 is FQGNSA. The J segment lost 3 bases and the V segment lost 3 bases, leaving 7 bases of the junction unmatched. The CDR3 extends over 16 amino acids. The CDR3 coding sequence is TGTGCCAGCAGCTTCTATGGACAGGGGGTAGAAGAGACCCAGTACTTC. Residues: CASSFYGQGVEETQYF.

Only a few counts were recorded for this clonotype. The V gene is TRBV27, the J gene TRBJ1-4; D not certain. V was clipped by 6 bases and J by 0 bases, with 11 bases between them. Germline CDR1 and CDR2: MNHEY and SMNVEV (reference sequence). The CDR3 extends over 15 amino acids. The CDR3 is CASREVGATNEKLFF. For the CDR3, the DNA is TGTGCCAGCAGAGAGGTTGGGGCAACTAATGAAAAACTGTTTTTT. Complete variable domain (other parts from reference TRBV27 and TRBJ1-4): EAQVTQNPRYLITVTGKKLTVTCSQNMNHEYMSWYRQDPGLGLRQIYYSMNVEVTDKGDVPEGYKVSRKEKRNFPLILESPSPNQTSLYFCASREVGATNEKLFFGSGTQLSVL.

This clonotype was seen ten or more times. CDR3 bases: TGTGCCAGCAGCTTAATCGGCGGAGAGCAAGAGACCCAGTACTTC. Translating gives CASSLIGGEQETQYF. The chain couples TRBV7-3 to TRBJ2-5; no firm D call. Germline V gives CDR1 SGHTA, CDR2 FQGTGA. The CDR3 loop spans 15 amino acids. Between the trimmed V and J ends, which lost 1 base and 2 bases, there was a span of 11 bases.

This clonotype was seen repeatedly, ten times or more. CDR3 sequence reads: CASALRARNTGELFF. The CDR3 DNA is TGTGCCAGCGCATTGAGGGCTAGGAACACCGGGGAGCTGTTTTTT. The chain joins TRBV11-1 to TRBJ2-2; tentative D call: TRBD2 (5 bases). The CDR3 runs to 15 residues. Trimming pared 8 bases from V and 1 base from J, leaving 14 bases between. Germline V gene sequence: CDR1 SGHAT, CDR2 FQDESV (reference sequence).

This clonotype occurred a few times. A read error may explain this, as a much larger clone is one base away. The V and J genes are TRBV11-2 and TRBJ2-3; 10 nucleotides agree with TRBD2. Germline lookup yields CDR1 SGHAT and CDR2 FQNNGV. This CDR3 contains 16 residues. CDR3 sequence (DNA): TGTGCCGGCAGCACGTGGACTAGCGGAGTCACAGATACGCAGTATTTT. Amino acid sequence: CAGSTWTSGVTDTQYF.

With regard to this clonotype: Compared with germline, one end of the junction differs, possibly owing to a read error. The genes are TRBV6-1 and TRBJ1-5; 8 nucleotides agree with TRBD1. The germline V gene has CDR1 MNHNS and CDR2 SASEGT. The CDR3 loop spans 16 amino acids. CDR3 DNA: TGTGCCAACAGTGGACCGACTCAGGGGGCACTTCAGCCCCAGCATTTT. It yields the protein CANSGPTQGALQPQHF.